The source of this T cell receptor beta chain is a study of regulatory T cells in long-lasting Graves disease. Study-wide findings and caveats: Accuracy was possibly reduced by small sample size. Study was limited to peripheral blood, excluding thyroid tissue. There were preferences for TRBV28, TRBJ1-2 and TRBJ2-5 in persistent disease.

The time point: persistent/refractory GD, antithyroid drugs over 5 years with positive TRAb. After RNA was extracted from PBMCs, the TCR library was made from it. Each patient gave 8.5 to 10 milliliters of EDTA-anticoagulated peripheral blood. At least ten counts were recorded for this clonotype. Its specificity is not known. With iRepertoire HTBI primers and Arm-PCR of CDR3 regions, TCR beta libraries were built. Via MiXCR, TCRdb re-called the multiplex PCR reads, giving one row per CDR3 protein. The sample includes some 330,000 distinct CDR3 sequences, 20% to 25% seen only once; the top ten take approximately 28%. The CDR3 sequence is 13 residues long. The V gene end was trimmed by 5 bases and the J gene end by 5 bases; junction bases not matched to a gene: 4.

The chain carries TRBV12-3 or TRBV12-4 and TRBJ1-2; 8 bases map to TRBD1. The sample was peripheral blood mononuclear cells (PBMCs), taken when the disease was refractory, from a patient treated with antithyroid drugs. The sequence came from a woman in her forties with Graves disease. CDR3 region: CASSAQGAYGYTF. CDR3 DNA: TGTGCCAGCAGTGCTCAGGGGGCTTATGGCTACACCTTC.